These 14 T cell receptor beta chains originate from one sample sequenced in a study of blood T cells in healthy people across ages. The authors ran a second PCR of roughly 6 to 12 cycles using a sample-barcoded 5' primer and a J-beta primer mix. TCRdb processed the 5' RACE reads anew with MiXCR; each CDR3 protein has one entry. This table has about 1.8 million distinct CDR3 sequences, just under 50% appearing once. Sequencing was carried out using blood. All receptors come from a woman in her 40s in good health.

The chain couples TRBV5-6 to TRBJ2-1; 8 positions agree with TRBD2. This CDR3 contains 14 residues. J was trimmed by 9 bases and V by 3 bases; bases with no gene match: 8. CDR1 SGHDT and CDR2 YYEEEE come from the germline V gene. The CDR3 sequence is CASSSTAAGAEQFF. For the CDR3, the DNA is TGTGCCAGCAGCTCCACGGCAGCGGGAGCTGAGCAGTTCTTC.

The chain couples TRBV6-2 or TRBV6-3 to TRBJ1-5; D possibly corresponds to TRBD1 (6 bases). V was cut by 7 bases and J by 0 bases, with 19 bases left in between. Germline CDR1 and CDR2: MNHEY and SVGEGT. The CDR3 is 17 residues long. CDR3 bases: TGTGCCAGCACCAACCCCGGGACACCATTTAGCAATCAGCCCCAGCATTTT. Protein: CASTNPGTPFSNQPQHF.

V is TRBV9 and J is TRBJ2-4; maybe TRBD2 (5 bases). The DNA end favors TRBJ2-7, so the J call may be wrong. The CDR3 runs 13 residues. Germline-derived CDR1 and CDR2 are SGDLS and YYNGEE. CDR3 sequence reads: CASSPRVGSEQYF. Written as DNA, the CDR3 is TGTGCCAGCAGCCCAAGGGTAGGGAGCGAGCAGTACTTC.

This chain uses TRBV7-2 with TRBJ2-5; D is perhaps TRBD1 (5 bases). The CDR3 is made up of 17 amino acids. Germline V gene sequence: CDR1 SGHTA, CDR2 FQGNSA. The V end was cut by 1 base, the J end by 0 bases, with 15 bases between. The CDR3 here is CASSLGWGAGYQETQYF. CDR3 DNA sequence: TGTGCCAGCAGCTTAGGGTGGGGCGCCGGGTACCAAGAGACCCAGTACTTC.

The chain couples TRBV5-1 to TRBJ1-1; possible D gene TRBD1, 6 bases. Trimming left V 6 bases short and J 11 bases short, with 23 bases between. Germline V gives CDR1 SGHRS, CDR2 YFSETQ. The CDR3 is 14 amino acids. In nucleotides, the CDR3 is TGCGCCAGCACCCCCATCGGGCAGGGGTGGATGGCTTTCTTT. Translation gives CASTPIGQGWMAFF.

As DNA, the CDR3 is TGCGCCAGCAGCCAAGAAACTGGCGGGGGGCACCCCTACAATGAGCAGTTCTTC. It specifies CASSQETGGGHPYNEQFF. The V call is TRBV4-3, the J call TRBJ2-1; 8 bases line up with TRBD2. V lost 0 bases and J lost 2; bases outside the gene matches: 9. The germline V gene has CDR1 LGHNA and CDR2 YSLEER. This CDR3 is built from 18 residues.

J is TRBJ2-3 and V is TRBV5-5; D is unresolved. Germline CDR1 is SGHKS and CDR2 is YYEKEE (reference sequence). There are 14 residues in the CDR3. V was cut by 1 base and J by 2 bases, with 8 bases left in between. The chain's CDR3 is CASSLKGNTDTQYF. CDR3 coding DNA: TGTGCCAGCAGCTTGAAGGGTAACACAGATACGCAGTATTTT.

V usage is TRBV6-2 or TRBV6-3 and J usage is TRBJ1-2; no clear D gene. Germline assignment: CDR1 MNHEY and CDR2 SVGEGT. The CDR3 consists of 11 residues. With 2 bases removed from V and 6 bases from J, the gap between germline ends came to 4 bases. The DNA of the CDR3 is TGTGCCAGCAGTTACGGGAATGGCTACACCTTC. Amino acid sequence: CASSYGNGYTF.

As concerns this clonotype: One end of the junction does not line up with germline, which may come from a read error. This chain joins TRBV24-1 and TRBJ2-3; 9 bases match TRBD1. From germline, CDR1 is KGHDR and CDR2 SFDVKD. The CDR3 loop spans 14 amino acids. The CDR3 reads CAASRTGAEDTQYF. CDR3 in DNA: TGTGCCGCCAGTCGGACAGGGGCTGAAGATACGCAGTATTTT.

The V gene is TRBV7-2, the J gene TRBJ2-5; TRBD2 might be the D (6 bases). The CDR3 runs to 13 residues. CDR1 is SGHTA, CDR2 FQGNSA, per germline. Trimming took off 5 bases at V and 12 bases at J, with 19 bases between the two ends. The CDR3 spells CASSGSGGEKEYF. In nucleotides, the CDR3 is TGTGCCAGCAGCGGGTCTGGCGGGGAGAAGGAGTACTTC. The complete variable domain, with remaining parts taken from reference TRBV7-2 and TRBJ2-5, reads GAGVSQSPSNKVTEKGKDVELRCDPISGHTALYWYRQSLGQGLEFLIYFQGNSAPDKSGLPSDRFSAERTGGSVSTLTIQRTQQEDSAVYLCASSGSGGEKEYFGPGTRLLVL.

This clonotype occurred a few times. The chain couples TRBV10-3 to TRBJ1-2; weak D call: TRBD1 (5 bases). Trimming left V 10 bases short and J 7 bases short, with 16 bases between. The CDR3 totals 12 residues. The germline gives CDR1 ENHRY, CDR2 SYGVKD. The CDR3 here is CATDGGFGGYTF. The CDR3 region has the DNA TGTGCCACCGATGGGGGGTTTGGTGGCTACACCTTC.

Ten or more counts support this clonotype. The chain combines TRBV10-3 with TRBJ2-7, with TRBD2 identical over 7 bases. The CDR3 spans 14 residues. Germline loops: CDR1 ENHRY, CDR2 SYGVKD. After removal of 6 bases from V and 4 bases from J, the junction contained 9 bases not matched to a gene. CDR3 sequence (DNA): TGTGCCATCAGCCCTTCGGGGGGAAATTACGAGCAGTACTTC. Translated: CAISPSGGNYEQYF.

The genes are TRBV5-1 and TRBJ2-3; a weak D match, TRBD1 (6 bases). The V gene's germline CDR1 is SGHRS and CDR2 YFSETQ. V dropped 4 bases and J dropped 2 bases, with 41 bases sitting between them. This CDR3 has 24 residues. The CDR3 sequence: CASSPTQARPGTSLSGSITDTQYF. The CDR3 DNA follows: TGCGCCAGCAGCCCTACTCAAGCTCGTCCCGGGACATCCCTGAGTGGCTCGATCACAGATACGCAGTATTTT.

J is TRBJ2-7 and V is TRBV20-1; 10 positions match TRBD1. Germline lookup yields CDR1 DFQATT and CDR2 SNEGSKA (reference sequence). V trimming: 1 base; J trimming: 2 bases; junction bases outside the gene matches: 2. This CDR3 region has 14 residues. The CDR3 reads CSARGGQGAYEQYF. For the CDR3, the DNA is TGCAGTGCTAGAGGTGGACAGGGGGCCTACGAGCAGTACTTC.